This TCR beta chain appears in the sequencing data of a study of CD8 T cells in Susac syndrome. Germline V gene sequence: CDR1 MNHEY, CDR2 SMNVEV (reference sequence). The V and J ends lost 2 bases and 6 bases, in that order; junction bases with no gene match: 8. The CDR3 spans 16 residues. Random-hexamer reverse transcription was applied to roughly 0.5 to 1 ug RNA. TCRdb itself ran the immunoSEQ multiplex PCR reads through MiXCR, one entry per CDR3 protein. Among tens of thousands of distinct CDR3 sequences listed, 80% to 95% were seen once. Sequencing input: CD8+ T cells from PBMCs. The chain joins TRBV27 to TRBJ2-1; 9 bases fit TRBD2. The source is a human donor with Susac syndrome. The chain's CDR3 is CASSLRASGKGNEQFF. The CDR3 DNA reads TGTGCCAGCAGTTTAAGGGCTAGCGGGAAAGGCAATGAGCAGTTCTTC.